The entry below describes one T cell receptor beta chain. The antigen it binds to is not known. No base quality information exists; no much larger clone differs at one position. This sample was included in a study of shared clonotypes between healthy human individuals (TCRdb year 2020). As for the study more broadly: The cohort comprised a couple of women and a few men aged 18 to 49 years. Between about 0.8 and 9.5 billion PBMCs per donor were obtained by leukapheresis. For each donor, three plates each were used for CD4 naive and CD4 memory, two plates were used for CD8 naive, and one plate was used for CD8 memory. To estimate repertoire size and how much clonotypes are shared between individuals, the study performed deep sequencing of blood TCR repertoires from about 5 healthy adults. To increase sequencing depth and limit assay-specific biases, TCR repertoire library preparation and sequencing were carried out by different laboratories using diverse techniques. Here is what the overall study found, with its caveats: The genetic and exposure-history diversity represented was limited by the small number of donors. Sampling was restricted to blood, and TCR repertoires in tissues likely differ from the TCR repertoires found in blood. Even with the large sequencing depth, rarefaction of the sorted-subset datasets indicated that sequencing was incomplete. Sharing across a few donors was observed for 5% to 6.5% of naive CD4, about 3.2% of naive CD8, roughly 2.3% of memory CD4, and about 0.38% of memory CD8 clonotypes. Pairwise subsampling indicated that sequencing depth was expected to affect the degree of clonotype sharing among donors. Naive subsets generally had larger estimated clonotype richness than memory subsets did. Compared with non-shared clonotypes, clonotypes shared by all four sorted-subset donors had higher generation probabilities.

The donors were healthy, HIV-negative adults who had no recently reported acute infections or vaccinations. Only Caucasian adults living in Nashville, Tennessee, USA were represented among the donors. CD4+ T cells were enriched by magnetic negative selection; naive cells were then positively selected on CD45RA, and the negative fraction formed the memory subset. Blood was collected by leukapheresis, and PBMCs were isolated by Ficoll-Histopaque density gradient centrifugation and then cryopreserved in liquid nitrogen vapor phase. Analytical flow cytometry was used to check the purity and quantity of each magnetically sorted T cell population. Each sorted fraction had its genomic DNA isolated and then quantified by UV absorbance on a Nanodrop 2000c. Using the deep immunoSEQ assay, TCR CDR3 regions were amplified from genomic DNA by multiplex PCR. Genomic DNA extracted from each cell subset was distributed evenly over all wells of several immunoSEQ 96-well plates, and each plate served as one replicate. Each replicate PCR for sorted subsets received roughly 200 ng genomic DNA, equal to around 32,000 T cell genomes. Purified libraries were quantified with a Qubit 3.0 fluorometer, sized on a Bioanalyzer 2100, and re-quantified with the KAPA Library Quantification kit. Each immunoSEQ 96-well plate was sequenced on its own single-read 150-cycle Illumina NextSeq 550 flow cell. Per the authors' processing: Because the immunoSEQ output held only junctional sequences and lacked quality scores, the filtering could not match the filtering applied to full-length reads. To assign V/J genes and CDR3, sequences were annotated using PyIR, a Python wrapper for IgBLAST v1.9, with IMGT germline references. Reads were removed for weak V/J assignments (E-value above 1e-6), missing CDR3, stop codons, out-of-frame junctions, or ambiguous translated residues. V3J clonotypes were defined by identical inferred V gene, J gene, and CDR3 amino acid sequence. Percentage overlap between repertoires was calculated by dividing the number of shared unique clonotypes by the size of the smaller repertoire. Three approaches were used to assess repertoire richness: RTK rarefaction, the Chao1 estimator, and Recon v2.1 estimates of unobserved clonotypes. For all TCRbeta clonotypes obtained by the gDNA method from a few donors, generation probabilities were computed with OLGA. As stored in TCRdb, this immuneACCESS dataset retains in-frame rearrangements with V and J assigned. A fraction of the clones does not appear; measured against another copy, unresolved V genes explain less than half of the discrepancy, and the remainder lacks a known reason. The DNA gave D and trimming, while V, J and clone size come from that table. Counted in this sample were some 2.3 million clones; more than 80% of them appeared once. About 0.41% of the sample is held by the ten biggest clonotypes.

Trimming takes 5 bases off V and 5 bases off J; junction bases not matched to a gene: 7. The CDR1 and CDR2 encoded by the germline V gene (reference sequence) are LNHDA and SQIVND. The CDR3 contains 14 residues, cysteine and phenylalanine counted. Only CDR3 DNA is held: 42 bases, read in frame from base 1. The source is a young man in good health. Some clones in this sample may be carry-over from other donors' samples. The chain uses TRBV19 and TRBJ2-5, and TRBD1 aligns with 8 junction nucleotides. Sample: naive CD4+ T cells from PBMCs. This specimen's cell subset or site label, per the study, means: CD45RA+ positively selected. The CDR3 amino acid sequence is: CASSVRDRYETQYF. The nucleotide sequence reads TGTGCCAGTAGTGTCCGGGACAGGTATGAGACCCAGTACTTC.